The 10 T cell receptor beta chains below were found in one sample sequenced in a study of T cells in Graves' hyperthyroidism and ophthalmopathy. Amplified regions were TCR beta CDR3 sequences from RNA transcripts. A set of HTBI primers served as the primers for a first-round RT-PCR of the TCR CDR3. TCRdb re-analysed the multiplex PCR reads in MiXCR, keeping a single row per CDR3 protein. Here the sample spans hundreds of thousands of distinct CDR3 sequences, nearly 20% being singletons. The sample was blood. All receptors derive from a middle-aged man with Graves' ophthalmopathy.

This clonotype was seen at least ten times. The chain carries TRBV28 and TRBJ2-1, with a possible D match to TRBD2 (5 bases). With 4 bases removed from V and 7 bases from J, the gap between germline ends came to 14 bases. CDR1 is MDHEN, CDR2 SYDVKM, per germline. The CDR3 is made up of 14 amino acids. CDR3: CASSYRTLGNEQFF. In DNA, the CDR3 is TGTGCCAGCAGTTACCGGACTTTAGGGAATGAGCAGTTCTTC.

This clonotype occurred a few times. A much larger clone lies a single base off, so this may be a read error. The V call is TRBV11-3, the J call TRBJ2-1; the match to TRBD2 covers 12 bases. Germline V lookup: CDR1 SGHNT, CDR2 YENEEA. The CDR3 runs to 15 residues. The CDR3 sequence: CASSHLAGGVNGQFF. The CDR3 nucleotides read TGTGCCAGCAGCCACCTAGCGGGAGGGGTCAATGGGCAGTTCTTC. Combining the CDR3 with reference TRBV11-3 and TRBJ2-1 gives the whole variable domain EAGVVQSPRYKIIEKKQPVAFWCNPISGHNTLYWYLQNLGQGPELLIRYENEEAVDDSQLPKDRFSAERLKGVDSTLKIQPAELGDSAVYLCASSHLAGGVNGQFFGPGTRLTVL.

Comment on this clonotype: A much larger clone differs from this one at a single base, so this may be a read error. V is TRBV24-1 and J is TRBJ1-5; TRBD1 agrees at 10 bases. The length of the CDR3 is 17 residues. The germline V gene encodes CDR1 KGHDR and CDR2 SFDVKD. CDR3 region: CATSRLRDRGQNRPQHF. CDR3 coding DNA: TGTGCCACCAGTCGCCTTAGGGACAGGGGACAAAATCGGCCCCAGCATTTT.

This clonotype was seen a handful of times. V usage is TRBV12-3 or TRBV12-4 and J usage is TRBJ1-2; D perhaps matches TRBD1 (6 bases). Trimming took 2 bases from V and 8 from J, leaving 12 bases between them. The CDR3 loop spans 13 amino acids. Here the CDR3 DNA reads TGTGCCAGCAGTTTAACAGGGTTTATAGGCTACACCTTC. Its translation: CASSLTGFIGYTF.

The chain links TRBV11-2 to TRBJ1-1; no clear D gene. Trimming cost V 4 bases and J 5 bases, with 8 bases left between them. Germline loops: CDR1 SGHAT, CDR2 FQNNGV. This CDR3 has 12 residues. In DNA, the CDR3 is TGTGCCAGCAGCTCGTCATGGACTGAAGCTTTCTTT. It is translated as CASSSSWTEAFF.

This clonotype was recorded a few times. A junction end diverges from the germline sequence, so it may reflect a read error. The rearrangement links TRBV5-1 to TRBJ2-1, with 10 bases matching TRBD2. Germline V gene sequence: CDR1 SGHRS, CDR2 YFSETQ. The CDR3 is 16 amino acids. The CDR3 here is CASSLAASGSYNEQFF. CDR3 coding DNA: TGCGCCAGCAGCTTGGCCGCTAGCGGGAGCTACAATGAGCAGTTCTTT.

The chain joins TRBV10-2 to TRBJ1-1; the D is unclear. V gave up 6 bases and J gave up 1 base, with 12 bases separating them. The CDR3 covers 14 residues. Germline CDR1 reads WSHSY; CDR2 reads SAAADI. This CDR3 reads CASRSVVGNTEAFF. CDR3 nucleotides: TGCGCCAGCAGATCCGTAGTGGGGAACACTGAAGCTTTCTTT.

This clonotype was counted at least ten times. This sequence joins TRBV20-1 and TRBJ2-7; TRBD1 matches at 8 bases. Trimming cost V 6 bases and J 3 bases; bases outside gene matches: 7. The CDR3 extends over 13 amino acids. The V gene's germline CDR1 is DFQATT and CDR2 SNEGSKA (reference sequence). For the CDR3, the DNA is TGCAGTGCACCCCCGGGACAGGACTACGAGCAGTACTTC. This gives the protein CSAPPGQDYEQYF.

This clonotype was seen many times. V is TRBV18 and J is TRBJ2-3; TRBD2 matches 12 bases. Trimming cost V 1 base and J 4 bases; bases outside gene matches: 3. This CDR3 has 16 amino acids. CDR1 is KGHSH, CDR2 LQKENI, per germline. CDR3 sequence reads: CASSPRLAGDADTQYF. CDR3 nucleotide sequence: TGTGCCAGCTCACCACGACTAGCGGGAGATGCAGATACGCAGTATTTT.

This CDR3 is CASSYFGGASTDTQYF. The CDR3 bases are TGTGCCAGCAGTTACTTTGGGGGTGCTAGCACAGATACGCAGTATTTT. This sequence joins TRBV6-5 and TRBJ2-3, with D tentatively TRBD1 or TRBD2 (5 bases each). The V end was cut by 1 base, the J end by 0 bases, with 11 bases between. Germline V gives CDR1 MNHEY, CDR2 SVGAGI. The CDR3 consists of 16 residues.